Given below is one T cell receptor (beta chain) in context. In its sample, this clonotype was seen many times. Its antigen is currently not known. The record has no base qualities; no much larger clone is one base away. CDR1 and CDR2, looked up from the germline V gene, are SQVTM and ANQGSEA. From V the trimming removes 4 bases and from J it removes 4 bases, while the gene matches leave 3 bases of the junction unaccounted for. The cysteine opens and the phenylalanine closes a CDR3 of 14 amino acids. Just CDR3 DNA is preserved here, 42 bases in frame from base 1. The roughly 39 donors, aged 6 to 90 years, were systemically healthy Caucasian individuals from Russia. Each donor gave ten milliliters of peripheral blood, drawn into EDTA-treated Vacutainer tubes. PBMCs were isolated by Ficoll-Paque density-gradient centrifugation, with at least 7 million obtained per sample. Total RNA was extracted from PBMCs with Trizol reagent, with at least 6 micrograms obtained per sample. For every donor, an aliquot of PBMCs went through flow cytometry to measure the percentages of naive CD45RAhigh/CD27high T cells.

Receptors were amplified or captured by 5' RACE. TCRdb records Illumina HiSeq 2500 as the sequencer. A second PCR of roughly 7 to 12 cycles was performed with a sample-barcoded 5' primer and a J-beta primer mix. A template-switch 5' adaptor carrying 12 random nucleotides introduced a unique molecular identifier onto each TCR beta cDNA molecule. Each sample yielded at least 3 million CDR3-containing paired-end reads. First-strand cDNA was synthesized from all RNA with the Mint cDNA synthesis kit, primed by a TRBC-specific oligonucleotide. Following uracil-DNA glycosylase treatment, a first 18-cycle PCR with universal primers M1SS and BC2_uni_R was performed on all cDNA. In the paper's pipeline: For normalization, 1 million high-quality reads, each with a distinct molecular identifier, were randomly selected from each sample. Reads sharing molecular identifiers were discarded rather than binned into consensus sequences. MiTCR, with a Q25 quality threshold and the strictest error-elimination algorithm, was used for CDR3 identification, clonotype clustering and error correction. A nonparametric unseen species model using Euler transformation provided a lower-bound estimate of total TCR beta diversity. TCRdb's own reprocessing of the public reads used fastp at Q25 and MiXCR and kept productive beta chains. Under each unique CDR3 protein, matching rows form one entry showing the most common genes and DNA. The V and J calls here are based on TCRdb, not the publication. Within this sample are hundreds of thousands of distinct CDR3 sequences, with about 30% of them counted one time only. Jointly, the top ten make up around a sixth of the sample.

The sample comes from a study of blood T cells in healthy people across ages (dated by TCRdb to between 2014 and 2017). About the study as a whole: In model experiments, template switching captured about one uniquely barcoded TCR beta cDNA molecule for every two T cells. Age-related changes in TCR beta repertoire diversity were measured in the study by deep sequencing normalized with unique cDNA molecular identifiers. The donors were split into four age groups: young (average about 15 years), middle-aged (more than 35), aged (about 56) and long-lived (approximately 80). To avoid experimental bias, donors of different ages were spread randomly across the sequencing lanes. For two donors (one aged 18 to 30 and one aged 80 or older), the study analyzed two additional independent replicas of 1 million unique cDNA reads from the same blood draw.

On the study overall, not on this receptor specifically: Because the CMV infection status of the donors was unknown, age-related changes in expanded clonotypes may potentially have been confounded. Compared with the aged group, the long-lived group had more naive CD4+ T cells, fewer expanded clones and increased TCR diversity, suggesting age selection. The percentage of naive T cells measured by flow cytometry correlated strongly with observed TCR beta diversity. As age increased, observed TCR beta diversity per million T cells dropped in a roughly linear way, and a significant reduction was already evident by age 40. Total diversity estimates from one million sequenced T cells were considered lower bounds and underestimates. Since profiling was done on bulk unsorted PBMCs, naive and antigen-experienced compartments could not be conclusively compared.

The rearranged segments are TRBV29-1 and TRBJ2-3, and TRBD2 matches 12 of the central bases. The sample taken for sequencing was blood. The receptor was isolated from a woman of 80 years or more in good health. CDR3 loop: CSVATSGGSDTQYF. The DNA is TGCAGCGTTGCCACTAGCGGGGGGTCAGATACGCAGTATTTT.